This T cell receptor beta chain was documented in a study of T cell changes during pregnancy in multiple sclerosis. TCRdb keeps only in-frame clones here, not all; method: immunoSEQ multiplex PCR. Here the sample spans over 50,000 clones, 92% being singletons. Germline values: CDR1 SGHRS, CDR2 YFSETQ. The CDR3 loop spans 19 amino acids. The V end was cut by 0 bases, the J end by 1 base, with 20 bases between. Sequencing used peripheral blood, obtained in the first trimester of pregnancy. The chain carries TRBV5-1 and TRBJ2-4; D gene uncertain. The receptor comes from a female donor with multiple sclerosis, enrolled in a pregnancy study. The CDR3 is CASSLGRIIIPGAKNIQYF. In nucleotides, the CDR3 is TGCGCCAGCAGCTTGGGACGAATAATCATCCCCGGGGCCAAAAACATTCAGTACTTC.